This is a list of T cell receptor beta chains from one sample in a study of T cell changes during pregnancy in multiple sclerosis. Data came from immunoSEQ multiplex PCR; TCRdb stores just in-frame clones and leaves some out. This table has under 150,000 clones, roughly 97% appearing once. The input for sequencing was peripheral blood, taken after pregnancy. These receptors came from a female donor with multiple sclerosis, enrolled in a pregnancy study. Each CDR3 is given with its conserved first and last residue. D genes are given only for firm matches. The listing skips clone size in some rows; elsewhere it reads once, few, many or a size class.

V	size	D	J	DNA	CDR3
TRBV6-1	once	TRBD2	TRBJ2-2	TGTGCCAGCAGTGCGGCGACTAGCGGGAGGGCGAACACCGGGGAGCTGTTTTTT	CASSAATSGRANTGELFF
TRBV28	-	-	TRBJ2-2	TGTGCCAGCAGCTCTGGACTTGTTCCCGCCGGGGAGCTGTTTTTT	CASSSGLVPAGELFF
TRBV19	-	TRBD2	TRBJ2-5	TGTGCCAGTAGTATTGGAGGCGGGAGTGAGACCCAGTACTTC	CASSIGGGSETQYF
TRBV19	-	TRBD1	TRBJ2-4	TGTGCCACCCGGGACAGGGGGGACATTCAGTACTTC	CATRDRGDIQYF
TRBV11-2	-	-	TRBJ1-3	TGTGCCAGCAGCCCCCTACAGGGCTCTGGAAACACCATATATTTT	CASSPLQGSGNTIYF
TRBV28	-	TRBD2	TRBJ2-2	TGTGCCAGCAGTTTTTGGACTAGCGGGGCTAACACCGGGGAGCTGTTTTTT	CASSFWTSGANTGELFF
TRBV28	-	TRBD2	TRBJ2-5	TGTGCCAGCAGCCTGACTAGCGGGAGATGGGAAGAGACCCAGTACTTC	CASSLTSGRWEETQYF
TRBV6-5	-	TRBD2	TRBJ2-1	TGTGCCAGCAGTTACCCCGCTAGCGGGGGGTACAATGAGCAGTTCTTC	CASSYPASGGYNEQFF
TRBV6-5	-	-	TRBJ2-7	TGTGCCAGCAGTCTGGATCCGGCGACAGCCTACGAGCAGTACTTC	CASSLDPATAYEQYF
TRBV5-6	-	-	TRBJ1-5	TGTGCCAGCAGCTTGAACACCGAGGCCGATCGGCCCCAGCATTTT	CASSLNTEADRPQHF
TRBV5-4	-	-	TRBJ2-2	TGTGCCAGCAGCTTGGAAAGGAGGCGGGAGCTGTTTTTT	CASSLERRRELFF
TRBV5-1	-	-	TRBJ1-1	TGCGCCAGCAGCCTCCTTGGGCCCACTGAAGCTTTCTTT	CASSLLGPTEAFF
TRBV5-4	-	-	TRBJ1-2	TGTGCCAGCAGTTATGACAGACTAGTCTCCTATGGCTACACCTTC	CASSYDRLVSYGYTF
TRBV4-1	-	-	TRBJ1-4	TGCGCCAGCAGCCAAGAAGGGGGAGCTAATGAAAAACTGTTTTTT	CASSQEGGANEKLFF
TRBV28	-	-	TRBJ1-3	TGTGCCAGCAATAGGGGCTTCGGAAACACCATATATTTT	CASNRGFGNTIYF
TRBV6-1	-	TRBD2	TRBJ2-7	TGTGCCAGCAGTGCGGGGCCAGAACCCACTAGCGGAAGCTCCTACGAGCAGTACTTC	CASSAGPEPTSGSSYEQYF
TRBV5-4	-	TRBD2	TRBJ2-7	TGTGCCAGCAGTTTGGCGGGGAGGGATCTCGAGCAGTACTTC	CASSLAGRDLEQYF
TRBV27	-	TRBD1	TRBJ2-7	TGTGCCAGCAGTTTGGGACAGGGAGGTTACGAGCAGTACTTC	CASSLGQGGYEQYF
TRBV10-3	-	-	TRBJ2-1	TGTGCCATCCGATACCGGGAGAGGAATGAGCAGTTCTTC	CAIRYRERNEQFF
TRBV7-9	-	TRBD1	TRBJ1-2	TGTGCCAGCAGCTTAGTCCAGGGGGCCGACTATGGCTACACCTTC	CASSLVQGADYGYTF